A single sample gave rise to the 5 T cell receptor beta chains below, sequenced in a study of T cells after yellow fever vaccination. TCRdb redid the calling of the 5' RACE reads with MiXCR, one entry per CDR3 protein. The sample consists of roughly 310,000 distinct CDR3 sequences, roughly 3.5% of them appearing once. The sequences come from PBMCs, collected on the day of the yellow fever booster vaccination. Receptor source: a man aged 18 to 30 who received the YFV17D yellow fever vaccine.

J is TRBJ2-7 and V is TRBV4-1, with D perhaps assigned TRBD1 or TRBD2 (6 bases each). The CDR3 has 15 amino acids. Deletions cut 6 bases from V and 2 bases from J, with 17 bases between. Germline assignment: CDR1 MGHRA and CDR2 YSYEKL. In DNA form, the CDR3 reads TGCGCCAGCAGTCCAAGATGGGGGGCCACCTACGAGCAGTACTTC. Residues: CASSPRWGATYEQYF.

This clonotype was seen at least ten times. The chain carries TRBV5-1 and TRBJ2-1; possibly TRBD1 for D (6 bases). The CDR3 sequence is 14 residues long. In germline, CDR1 is SGHRS, CDR2 YFSETQ. V dropped 2 bases and J dropped 0 bases, with 6 bases sitting between them. This CDR3 is CASSLQGSYNEQFF. CDR3 bases: TGCGCCAGCAGCTTACAGGGCTCCTACAATGAGCAGTTCTTC. Full variable domain (missing parts from reference TRBV5-1 and TRBJ2-1): KAGVTQTPRYLIKTRGQQVTLSCSPISGHRSVSWYQQTPGQGLQFLFEYFSETQRNKGNFPGRFSGRQFSNSRSEMNVSTLELGDSALYLCASSLQGSYNEQFFGPGTRLTVL.

This clonotype was detected many times. V gene TRBV14 combines with J gene TRBJ1-4; D is possibly TRBD1 (6 bases). The CDR3 runs 15 residues. Germline loops: CDR1 SGHDN, CDR2 FVKESK. V dropped 4 bases and J dropped 8 bases, with 17 bases sitting between them. The CDR3 spells CASSPDSFRREKLFF. CDR3 coding DNA: TGTGCCAGCAGCCCGGACAGCTTTCGGAGGGAAAAACTGTTTTTT.

The V call is TRBV3-1, the J call TRBJ2-1; 7 bases match TRBD1. CDR1 is LGHDT and CDR2 is YNNKEL in the germline V gene (reference sequence). Trimming removed 1 base from V and 16 bases from J; junction bases left unmatched: 7. This CDR3 spans 12 amino acids. The CDR3 region is CASSQATGQLFF. CDR3 bases: TGTGCCAGCAGCCAAGCAACGGGACAGTTATTCTTC.

The chain couples TRBV30 to TRBJ2-2; no clear D. V was shortened by 3 bases and J by 3 bases, with 8 bases between the two germline ends. This CDR3 region has 13 residues. Germline loops: CDR1 GTSNPN, CDR2 SVGIG (reference sequence). CDR3: CAWSHRDTGELFF. The CDR3 nucleotides read TGTGCCTGGAGCCACAGAGACACCGGGGAGCTGTTTTTT. Variable domain in full (rest from reference TRBV30 and TRBJ2-2): SQTIHQWPATLVQPVGSPLSLECTVEGTSNPNLYWYRQAAGRGLQLLFYSVGIGQISSEVPQNLSASRPQDRQFILSSKKLLLSDSGFYLCAWSHRDTGELFFGEGSRLTVL.